The TCR beta chain under discussion was sequenced for a study of blood T cells in healthy people across ages. Notes on this clonotype: Its specificity is unknown.

With a J-beta primer mix and a sample-barcoded 5' primer, a second PCR ran roughly 6 to 11 cycles. From the 5' RACE reads, TCRdb called clonotypes with MiXCR, one entry per CDR3 protein. The sample has 1 million or so distinct CDR3 sequences; approximately 26% are singletons. Study outcomes and limitations: Strong correlation existed between TCR beta diversity and naive T cell percentage.

V lost 6 bases, J lost 6 bases, and 5 bases stayed unmatched. The CDR3 runs 14 residues. These records were also assigned to another study, of T cells of mothers and their children. That study adds: The study found slightly higher but non-significant overlap in related versus unrelated mother-child pairs.

The chain recombines TRBV12-3 or TRBV12-4 with TRBJ2-1; TRBD2 matches at 10 bases. Sequences were obtained from blood. This clonotype was sampled from a girl aged 2 to 9 in good health. The CDR3 nucleotides are TGTGCCAGCAGCGAGCGGGGGGGTTTCAATGAGCAGTTCTTC. Its protein is CASSERGGFNEQFF.